The rows below give T cell receptor beta chains drawn from one sample of a study of control samples from healthy donors and cancer patients. Assay used: immunoSEQ multiplex PCR; TCRdb lists only in-frame clones, some missing. This table holds fewer than 200,000 clones, 88% found once. The sample was blood. These receptors were obtained from a woman in her twenties or thirties in good health. The CDR3 runs from the conserved cysteine through the conserved F or W. The D gene is left open where the match is weak. The size of a clone is reported for some rows only, either as once, few or many, or as a class for expanded clones.

J gene,V gene,D gene,clone size,CDR3 DNA,CDR3 protein
TRBJ2-1,TRBV19,TRBD2,NA,TGTGCCAGTAGTAGATCGGGACTAGCGGGACGGGGCATCAGATGGGGAGAGCAGTTCTTC,CASSRSGLAGRGIRWGEQFF
TRBJ1-2,TRBV19,NA,NA,TGTGCCAGTAGTATATCAATGAACTATGGCTACACCTTC,CASSISMNYGYTF
TRBJ1-1,TRBV2,NA,NA,TGTGCCAGCAGTGAAGACGTGAACACTGAAGCTTTCTTT,CASSEDVNTEAFF
TRBJ2-5,TRBV9,TRBD2,NA,TGTGCCAGCAGCGGTCGACTAGCGGGGAACCAAGAGACCCAGTACTTC,CASSGRLAGNQETQYF
TRBJ1-1,TRBV3-1/TRBV3-2,NA,NA,TGTGCCAGCAGCCCGGGGAGTATTAGCACTGAAGCTTTCTTT,CASSPGSISTEAFF
TRBJ2-7,TRBV9,NA,NA,TGTGCCAGCAGCGTAGGAAAAGGGATCTACGAGCAGTACTTC,CASSVGKGIYEQYF
TRBJ1-5,TRBV6-5,NA,NA,TGTGCCAGCAGGAGAGATAGCAATCAGCCCCAGCATTTT,CASRRDSNQPQHF
TRBJ2-5,TRBV3-1/TRBV3-2,NA,NA,TGTGCCAGCAGCCAAGCCCAAGAGACCCAGTACTTC,CASSQAQETQYF
TRBJ1-1,TRBV5-1,NA,once,TGCGCCAGCAGCTTGGTTGAGCCCCTGGGCACTGAAGCTTTCTTT,CASSLVEPLGTEAFF
TRBJ1-5,TRBV6-2/TRBV6-3,NA,few,TGTGCCAGCAGTTACTCGAAAGGTGGGCAACAGCCCCAGCATTTT,CASSYSKGGQQPQHF
TRBJ2-6,TRBV6-6,NA,NA,TGTGCCAGCAGGTATACAGGCACTGGGGCCAACGTCCTGACTTTC,CASRYTGTGANVLTF
TRBJ2-1,TRBV5-5,TRBD2,NA,TGTGCCAGCAGCTTACTACCGGCGGGACTAGTCGGTGTCCCCTACAATGAGCAGTTCTTC,CASSLLPAGLVGVPYNEQFF
TRBJ1-5,TRBV18,NA,NA,TGTGCCAGCTCACTGGGGGCAGGGGGCAATCAGCCCCAGCATTTT,CASSLGAGGNQPQHF
TRBJ2-6,TRBV3-1/TRBV3-2,NA,NA,TGTGCCAGCAGCCAAACCCCTGGAGGGGCCAACGTCCTGACTTTC,CASSQTPGGANVLTF
TRBJ2-3,TRBV4-1,NA,NA,TGCGCCAGCAGCCAAGAAAGCGGTTACACAGATACGCAGTATTTT,CASSQESGYTDTQYF
TRBJ2-5,TRBV3-1/TRBV3-2,NA,NA,TGTGCCAGCAGCCAAGTTGGCCAGGAGACGGAGACCCAGTACTTC,CASSQVGQETETQYF
TRBJ2-7,TRBV11-2,NA,NA,TGTGCCAGCAGCTTCAGTAGCTCCTACGAGCAGTACTTC,CASSFSSSYEQYF
TRBJ1-4,TRBV30,NA,once,TGTGCCTTTTCTAATGAAAAACTGTTTTTT,CAFSNEKLFF
TRBJ1-4,TRBV6-1,TRBD1,NA,TGTGCCAGCAGTGAAGCGCAGGGGGTTTTTGAAAAACTGTTTTTT,CASSEAQGVFEKLFF
TRBJ2-3,TRBV10-3,NA,NA,TGTGCCATCAGTGAGTTTACAGATACGCAGTATTTT,CAISEFTDTQYF
TRBJ1-5,TRBV6-5,TRBD1,NA,TGTGCCAGCAGTTCCAGGGGGCTTCTCAATCAGCCCCAGCATTTT,CASSSRGLLNQPQHF
TRBJ2-1,TRBV13,NA,NA,TGTGCCAGCAGGGGGGGAGGTGGTTACAATGAGCAGTTCTTC,CASRGGGGYNEQFF
TRBJ2-1,TRBV24-1,TRBD1,NA,TGTGCCACCAGTTCCGGACAGGGTGTCTCCTACAATGAGCAGTTCTTC,CATSSGQGVSYNEQFF
TRBJ1-6,TRBV19,NA,NA,TGTGCCAGTAGTATGGGTCTCTGGGGGGGGTCTTCACCCCTCCACTTT,CASSMGLWGGSSPLHF
TRBJ2-1,TRBV11-3,NA,NA,TGTGCCAGCAGCTTAAGGGAAGGGGATGAGCAGTTCTTC,CASSLREGDEQFF
TRBJ2-4,TRBV24-1,TRBD1,NA,TGTGCCACCAGTGACACAGACAGGGGTGGAAACATTCAGTACTTC,CATSDTDRGGNIQYF
TRBJ1-1,TRBV4-1,TRBD1,NA,TGCGCCAGCAGCCTTACAGGGGTAGGGCGTGAAGCTTTCTTT,CASSLTGVGREAFF
TRBJ2-5,TRBV7-9,NA,NA,TGTGCCAGCAGCTTAGTCGGTGAGACCCAGTACTTC,CASSLVGETQYF
TRBJ2-6,TRBV19,NA,NA,TGTGCCAGTAGGGCGGGACCTGGGGCCAACGTCCTGACTTTC,CASRAGPGANVLTF
TRBJ1-2,TRBV3-1/TRBV3-2,NA,NA,TGTGCCAGCAGCCGGACGGGGGGGAACTATGGCTACACCTTC,CASSRTGGNYGYTF
TRBJ2-1,TRBV12-5,NA,NA,TGTGCTAGTGGTTTAGGCTACAATGAGCAGTTCTTC,CASGLGYNEQFF
TRBJ1-2,TRBV30,TRBD1,NA,TGTGCCTGGAGGTATACAGGGGGTGGCTATGGCTACACCTTC,CAWRYTGGGYGYTF
TRBJ2-5,TRBV12-2,NA,once,TGTGCAAGTCGCTCGCCCTATGGGGGGGACAGCCAAGAGACCCAGTACTTC,CASRSPYGGDSQETQYF
TRBJ2-1,TRBV11-2,TRBD2,NA,TGTGCCAGCAGCCGAAGTGGCCAACTAGCGGGACGCGCTTGGAATGAGCAGTTCTTC,CASSRSGQLAGRAWNEQFF
TRBJ2-1,TRBV6-4,NA,NA,TGTGCCAGCAGCCTAGAGTGGGGAGATGAGCAGTTCTTC,CASSLEWGDEQFF
TRBJ1-2,TRBV3-1/TRBV3-2,NA,NA,TGTGCCAGCAGCCCCGCCAGGGTTGTATATAGGCCTCCTGGGAGCTATGGCTACACCTTC,CASSPARVVYRPPGSYGYTF
TRBJ2-6,TRBV3-1/TRBV3-2,NA,few,TGTGCCAGCAGCCAAGCCCTTGGAGGGATTGGGGCCAACGTCCTGACTTTC,CASSQALGGIGANVLTF
TRBJ1-2,TRBV7-6,TRBD1,NA,TGTGCCAGCAGCGAGGGACAGGCAAATGGCTACACCTTC,CASSEGQANGYTF
TRBJ1-3,TRBV2,NA,NA,TGTGCCAGCAGTGAAGTGGGGACTGGAAACACCATATATTTT,CASSEVGTGNTIYF
TRBJ2-2,TRBV9,TRBD2,once,TGTGCCAGCAGCGCGGCCCGTAGCGGGGGCGAGAACACCGGGGAGCTGTTTTTT,CASSAARSGGENTGELFF
TRBJ1-2,TRBV29-1,NA,NA,TGCAGCGTTGAAAGGGTAGGGGTGTACTCTGGCTACACCTTC,CSVERVGVYSGYTF
TRBJ1-5,TRBV19,TRBD1,NA,TGTGCCAGCCTCGGACAGGGGGCAGCTCAGCCCCAGCATTTT,CASLGQGAAQPQHF
TRBJ1-6,TRBV11-2,NA,NA,TGTGCCAGCCAGAGGTCCGGTTATAATTCACCCCTCCACTTT,CASQRSGYNSPLHF
TRBJ1-2,TRBV24-1,NA,NA,TGTGCCACCAGTGATTTGCGAGGCTACACCTTC,CATSDLRGYTF
TRBJ2-5,TRBV2,NA,NA,TGTGCCAGCAGTGAGACGGGGGGCCCAGAGACCCAGTACTTC,CASSETGGPETQYF
TRBJ1-5,TRBV28,NA,NA,TGTGCCAGCAGTCACGACGGGCCTAATCAGCCCCAGCATTTT,CASSHDGPNQPQHF
TRBJ2-5,TRBV5-1,NA,NA,TGCGCCAGCAGCTTCGCGTTATTAGCAGATCAAGAGACCCAGTACTTC,CASSFALLADQETQYF
TRBJ2-1,TRBV19,NA,NA,TGTGCCAGTAGTATAGGAGGGGAGCAGTTCTTC,CASSIGGEQFF
TRBJ1-6,TRBV5-5,NA,NA,TGTGCCAGCAGCCTCGGAGGCGGTTCGGGGCCTTATAATTCACCCCTCCACTTT,CASSLGGGSGPYNSPLHF
TRBJ2-3,TRBV11-2,NA,NA,TGTGCCAGCAGCTTAGAACCCGGCTTCACAGATACGCAGTATTTT,CASSLEPGFTDTQYF
TRBJ2-5,TRBV2,TRBD2,NA,TGTGCCAGCAGTGAACTCGGGGGGGCTCTCCAAGAGACCCAGTACTTC,CASSELGGALQETQYF
TRBJ1-3,TRBV5-1,NA,NA,TGCGCCAGCAGCTTGTCCACCTCCTCTGGAAACACCATATATTTT,CASSLSTSSGNTIYF
TRBJ2-3,TRBV10-3,NA,NA,TGTGCCATCAGAGAAAGCTCTACGAGGGATACGCAGTATTTT,CAIRESSTRDTQYF
TRBJ1-2,TRBV5-6,TRBD1,NA,TGTGCCAGCAGCTACGGGACAGACACCTATGGCTACACCTTC,CASSYGTDTYGYTF
TRBJ2-2,TRBV28,NA,NA,TGTGCCAGCAGTTTTAGTGTCAAGAACACCGGGGAGCTGTTTTTT,CASSFSVKNTGELFF